This T cell receptor (beta chain) was identified during a study of T-cell reconstitution after alpha-beta-depleted transplantation in children. General study findings and limits: High day-60 TCRbeta diversity in some patients came from surviving recipient T cells and thymic progenitors. One year after transplant, T-cell counts and diversity came mostly from newly produced T cells. The study reportedly traced alpha-beta T cells about two months after transplant to several hundred expanded graft clones.

Preparation of the TCRbeta library used unique molecular identifiers. TCRdb re-called the PCR reads through MiXCR, storing one row per CDR3 protein. The table lists under 75,000 distinct CDR3 sequences, roughly 10% of them singletons, with around 13% in the top ten. Germline-derived CDR1 and CDR2 are SGHTA and FQGNSA. V was pared by 5 bases and J by 1 base, with 8 bases between. The CDR3 is 13 residues long. This clonotype was seen ten or more times. Its antigen is currently unknown. The source was PBMCs, collected before TCRalphabeta/CD19-depleted stem cell transplant. The genes are TRBV7-2 and TRBJ2-5; D unresolved. The sequence was obtained from a boy between 10 and 17 years old with acute myeloid leukemia, due to receive a stem cell transplant. The CDR3 loop is CASSPRVQETQYF. CDR3 in DNA: TGTGCCAGCAGCCCTCGTGTCCAAGAGACCCAGTACTTC.